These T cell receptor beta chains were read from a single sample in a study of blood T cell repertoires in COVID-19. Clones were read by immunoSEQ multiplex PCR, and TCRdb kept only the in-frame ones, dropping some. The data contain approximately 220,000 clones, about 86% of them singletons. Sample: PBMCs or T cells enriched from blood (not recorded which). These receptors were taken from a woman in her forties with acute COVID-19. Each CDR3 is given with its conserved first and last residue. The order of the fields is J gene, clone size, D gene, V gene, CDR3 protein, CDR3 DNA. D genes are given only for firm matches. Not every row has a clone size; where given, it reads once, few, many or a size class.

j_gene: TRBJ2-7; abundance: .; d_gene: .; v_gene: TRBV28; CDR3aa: CASSLGDIRTYEQYF; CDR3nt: TGTGCCAGCAGTTTAGGGGACATTAGGACCTACGAGCAGTACTTC
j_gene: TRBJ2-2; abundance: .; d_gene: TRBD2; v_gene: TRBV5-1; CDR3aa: CASTETSEHTGELFF; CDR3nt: TGCGCCAGTACTGAGACTAGCGAACACACCGGGGAGCTGTTTTTT
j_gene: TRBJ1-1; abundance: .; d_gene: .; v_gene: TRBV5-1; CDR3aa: CASSLGRDNTEAFF; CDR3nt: TGCGCCAGCAGCTTGGGACGGGATAACACTGAAGCTTTCTTT
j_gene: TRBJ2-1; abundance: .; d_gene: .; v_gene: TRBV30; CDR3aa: CAWSQEGTYHEQFF; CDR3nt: TGTGCCTGGAGTCAGGAGGGGACCTATCATGAGCAGTTCTTC
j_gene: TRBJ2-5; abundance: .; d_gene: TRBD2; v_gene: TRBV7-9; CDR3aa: CASSLLSSGTAGGRETQYF; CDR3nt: TGTGCCAGCAGCTTACTGTCTAGCGGGACTGCGGGGGGTAGGGAGACCCAGTACTTC
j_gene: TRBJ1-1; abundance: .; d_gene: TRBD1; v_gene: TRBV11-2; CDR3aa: CASSFSAGTANTEAFF; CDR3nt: TGTGCCAGCAGCTTCTCAGCCGGGACAGCGAACACTGAAGCTTTCTTT
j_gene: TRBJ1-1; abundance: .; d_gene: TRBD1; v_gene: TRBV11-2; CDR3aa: CASSQYRGPNTEAFF; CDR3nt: TGTGCCAGCAGCCAATACAGGGGACCCAACACTGAAGCTTTCTTT
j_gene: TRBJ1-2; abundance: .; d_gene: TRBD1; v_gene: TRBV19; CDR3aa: CASSKGQGPLSGYTF; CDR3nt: TGTGCCAGTAGTAAGGGACAGGGTCCGTTATCTGGCTACACCTTC
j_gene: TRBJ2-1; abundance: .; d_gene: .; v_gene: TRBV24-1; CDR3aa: CATSDQGYNEQFF; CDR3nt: TGTGCCACCAGTGATCAGGGCTACAATGAGCAGTTCTTC
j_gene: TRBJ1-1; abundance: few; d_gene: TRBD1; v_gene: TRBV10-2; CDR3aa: CASSSRGSTEAFF; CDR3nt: TGCGCCAGCAGTTCCAGGGGGTCCACTGAAGCTTTCTTT
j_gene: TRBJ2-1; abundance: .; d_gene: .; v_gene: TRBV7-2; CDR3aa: CASSPSPGNNEQFF; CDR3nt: TGTGCCAGCAGCCCAAGCCCGGGGAACAATGAGCAGTTCTTC
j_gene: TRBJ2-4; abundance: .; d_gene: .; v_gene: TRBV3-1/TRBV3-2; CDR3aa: CASSQDSPGIYF; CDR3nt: TGTGCCAGCAGCCAAGATTCGCCGGGTATCTACTTC
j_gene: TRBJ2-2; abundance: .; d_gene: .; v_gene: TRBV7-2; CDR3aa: CASSLYGGGELFF; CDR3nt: TGTGCCAGCAGCTTATACGGGGGCGGGGAGCTGTTTTTT
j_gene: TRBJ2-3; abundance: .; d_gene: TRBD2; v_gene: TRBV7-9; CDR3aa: CASSPGLAGGADTQYF; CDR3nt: TGTGCCAGCAGCCCGGGACTAGCGGGAGGGGCAGATACGCAGTATTTT
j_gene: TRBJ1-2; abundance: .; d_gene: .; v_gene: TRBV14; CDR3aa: CASSQGVAGGGNYGYTF; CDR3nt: TGTGCCAGCAGCCAAGGTGTGGCAGGCGGGGGAAACTATGGCTACACCTTC
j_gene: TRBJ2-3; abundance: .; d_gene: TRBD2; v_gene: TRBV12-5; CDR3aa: CASGLVRDGRAGTDTQYF; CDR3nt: TGTGCTAGTGGTTTGGTACGGGACGGGAGGGCCGGGACAGATACGCAGTATTTT
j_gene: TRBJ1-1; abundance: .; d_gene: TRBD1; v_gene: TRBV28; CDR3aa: CATRQGGNTEAFF; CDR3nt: TGTGCCACCCGACAGGGAGGGAACACTGAAGCTTTCTTT
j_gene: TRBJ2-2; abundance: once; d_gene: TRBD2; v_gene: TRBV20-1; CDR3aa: CSASPSGLTRELFF; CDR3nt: TGCAGTGCTAGTCCTAGCGGCCTCACGCGGGAGCTGTTTTTT
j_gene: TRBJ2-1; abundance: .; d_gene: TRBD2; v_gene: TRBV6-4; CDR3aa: CASSVSVGGSRYNEQFF; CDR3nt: TGTGCCAGCAGTGTTTCAGTTGGCGGGAGCCGCTACAATGAGCAGTTCTTC
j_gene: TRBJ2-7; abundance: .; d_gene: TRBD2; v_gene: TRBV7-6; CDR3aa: CASSRPCTVGGRADYEQYF; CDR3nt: TGTGCCAGCAGCCGACCCTGTACAGTCGGCGGGAGGGCCGACTACGAGCAGTACTTC
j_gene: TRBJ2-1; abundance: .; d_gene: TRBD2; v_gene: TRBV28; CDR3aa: CASRLGASGTGEQFF; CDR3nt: TGTGCCAGCAGACTAGGGGCTAGCGGGACCGGTGAGCAGTTCTTC
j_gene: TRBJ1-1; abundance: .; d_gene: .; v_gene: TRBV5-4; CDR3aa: CASSSSTGRTFF; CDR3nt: TGTGCCAGCAGCTCTTCGACAGGTCGGACTTTCTTT
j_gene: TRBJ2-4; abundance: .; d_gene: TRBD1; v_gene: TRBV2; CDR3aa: CASSGTGGSGDIQYF; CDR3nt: TGTGCCAGCAGTGGGACAGGGGGGTCTGGGGACATTCAGTACTTC
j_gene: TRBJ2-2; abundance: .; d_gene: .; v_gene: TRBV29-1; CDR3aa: CSVPDRSNTGELFF; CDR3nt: TGCAGCGTTCCGGACAGATCGAACACCGGGGAGCTGTTTTTT
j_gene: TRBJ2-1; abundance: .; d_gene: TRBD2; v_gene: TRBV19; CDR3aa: CASTKGLAEIQFF; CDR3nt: TGTGCCAGTACCAAGGGACTAGCGGAGATACAGTTCTTC
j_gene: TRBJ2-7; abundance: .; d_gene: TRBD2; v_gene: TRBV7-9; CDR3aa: CAGQIREGNYEQYF; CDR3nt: TGTGCCGGACAAATACGGGAGGGGAACTACGAGCAGTACTTC
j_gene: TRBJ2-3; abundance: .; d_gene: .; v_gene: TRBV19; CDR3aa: CACAGGPADTQYF; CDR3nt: TGTGCCTGCGCAGGGGGGCCGGCAGATACGCAGTATTTT
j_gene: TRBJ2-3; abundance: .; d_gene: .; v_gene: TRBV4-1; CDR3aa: CASSWGEAFADTQYF; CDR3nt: TGCGCCAGCAGTTGGGGGGAGGCGTTCGCAGATACGCAGTATTTT
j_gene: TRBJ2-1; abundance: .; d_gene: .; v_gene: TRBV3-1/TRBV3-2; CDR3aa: CASSPGQHEQFF; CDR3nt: TGTGCCAGCAGCCCGGGACAACATGAGCAGTTCTTC
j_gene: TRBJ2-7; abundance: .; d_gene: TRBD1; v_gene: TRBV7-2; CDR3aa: CASSLGRGTGGLEQYF; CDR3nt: TGTGCCAGCAGCTTAGGGCGGGGGACAGGGGGCCTCGAGCAGTACTTC
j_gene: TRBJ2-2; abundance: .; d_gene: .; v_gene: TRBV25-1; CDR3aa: CASSEQLTSLDTGELFF; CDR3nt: TGTGCCAGCAGTGAACAACTGACTAGTTTGGACACCGGGGAGCTGTTTTTT